The clone carrying this TCR beta chain was detected a few times. What it binds is not known. TCRdb reanalysed the 5' RACE reads using MiXCR and keeps one entry per CDR3 protein. There are hundreds of thousands of distinct CDR3 sequences in the sample; about 9.4% occur only once, and approximately 0.94% lies in the top ten. The data belong to a study of identical twins. Study-wide findings and caveats: Beta out-of-frame sequences showed weaker excess sharing between twins.

Among all donors, each was a healthy Caucasian. Germline CDR1 is DFQATT and CDR2 is SNEGSKA (reference sequence). The CDR3 is 14 amino acids. Between the trimmed V and J ends, which lost 3 bases and 7 bases, there was a span of 16 bases. These records were also assigned to another study, of yellow fever vaccine responses in identical twins.

The chain recombines TRBV20-1 with TRBJ1-5, with a tentative D call TRBD1 (5 bases). The clonotype comes from a woman between 18 and 29 years old in good health. The sequenced material came from PBMCs. The CDR3: CSARELGPGQPQHF. The DNA of the CDR3 is TGCAGTGCTAGGGAATTGGGGCCGGGACAGCCCCAGCATTTT.